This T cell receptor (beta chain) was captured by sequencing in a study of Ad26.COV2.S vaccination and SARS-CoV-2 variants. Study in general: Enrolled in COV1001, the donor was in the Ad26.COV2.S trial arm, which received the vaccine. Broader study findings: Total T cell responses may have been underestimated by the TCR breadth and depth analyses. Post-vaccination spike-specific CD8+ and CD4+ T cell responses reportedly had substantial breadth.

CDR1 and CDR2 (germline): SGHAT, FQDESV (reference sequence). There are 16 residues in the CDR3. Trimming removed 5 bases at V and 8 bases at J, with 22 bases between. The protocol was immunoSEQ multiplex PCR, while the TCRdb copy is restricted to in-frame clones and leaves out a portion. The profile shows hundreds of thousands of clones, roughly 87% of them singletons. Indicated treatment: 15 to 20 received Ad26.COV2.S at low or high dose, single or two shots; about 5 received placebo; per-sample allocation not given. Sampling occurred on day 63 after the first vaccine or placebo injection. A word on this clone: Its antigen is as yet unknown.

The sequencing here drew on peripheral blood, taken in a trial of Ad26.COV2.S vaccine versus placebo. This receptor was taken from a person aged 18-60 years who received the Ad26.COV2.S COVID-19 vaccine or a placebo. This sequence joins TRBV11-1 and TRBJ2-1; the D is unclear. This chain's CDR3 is CASSPVEALAADEQFF. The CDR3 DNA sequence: TGTGCCAGCAGCCCCGTTGAGGCCCTGGCTGCGGATGAGCAGTTCTTC. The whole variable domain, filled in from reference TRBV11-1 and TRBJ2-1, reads EAEVAQSPRYKITEKSQAVAFWCDPISGHATLYWYRQILGQGPELLVQFQDESVVDDSQLPKDRFSAERLKGVDSTLKIQPAELGDSAMYLCASSPVEALAADEQFFGPGTRLTVL.